This T cell receptor beta chain was identified in a study of metastatic and nonmetastatic thyroid tumors. Trimming cost V 6 bases and J 0 bases, with 15 bases left between them. CDR3 length: 16 residues. The germline CDR1 and CDR2 sequences are MNHNS and SASEGT. This clone was seen ten or more times. Using MiXCR, TCRdb re-called clones from the PCR reads. The data hold 23,000 or so clones, with roughly 27% observed a single time. Among the patients, none had received any treatment before thyroid surgery. The source material was tumor tissue. This clonotype originated in a male donor with papillary thyroid cancer or a benign thyroid nodule (not recorded which). Some clones in this sample may be carry-over from other donors' samples. This chain uses TRBV6-1 with TRBJ2-1; no clear D gene. The CDR3 coding sequence is TGTGCCAGCAGCGAGAACCCGGCAGGCTCCTACAATGAGCAGTTCTTC. Translating it yields CASSENPAGSYNEQFF.